This T cell receptor (beta chain) was sequenced during a study of OX40 agonist ivuxolimab in advanced cancers. General notes on the study: The costimulatory receptor OX40 (CD134) was targeted by ivuxolimab, a fully human IgG2 agonistic monoclonal antibody. Intravenous ivuxolimab was administered to patients every 2 weeks at six dose levels: 0.01, 0.1, 0.3, 1.5, 3 and 10 mg/kg. Among the approximately 54 dose-escalation patients, some 19 had hepatocellular carcinoma, roughly 15 melanoma, 9 renal cell carcinoma and 9 head and neck cancer. A male proportion of under 85% and a mean age of 60 years, ranging from about 20 to 85, were recorded for the dose-escalation cohort. Prior anti-PD-1, anti-PD-L1 or anti-CTLA-4 therapy was permitted, and checkpoint inhibitors had been received by approximately 39% of dose-escalation patients. Three dose-escalation patients achieved partial responses, one with hepatocellular carcinoma and two with cutaneous melanoma. The purpose of peripheral TCRbeta sequencing was to test whether ivuxolimab changed TCR sequence diversity and led to clonal T-cell expansion. The paper reports the monotherapy dose-escalation portion (N of about 50 patients) of the phase I ivuxolimab trial. The paper's findings and limits, for the study overall: In partial responders in the 0.1-3.0 mg/kg groups, normalized peripheral clonal expansion was found to be among the lowest, especially among CD8+ T cells. At doses of 0.1 to 3.0 mg/kg, clonal expansion of both CD4+ and CD8+ T cells in blood was seen between baseline and week 6. After ivuxolimab, expanded clones were on average more numerous among CD8+ T cells than among CD4+ T cells. The antigen specificity of the peripheral T cells that underwent clonal expansion was not determined. Low levels of normalized T-cell clonal expansion were also seen in some patients who did not respond.

The CDR3 runs 15 amino acids, cysteine and phenylalanine included. The DNA shown is the 45-base CDR3, in frame from base 1. The germline V gene supplies CDR1 SGHTA and CDR2 FQGNSA. The germline V and J ends show losses of 1 base and 3 bases respectively, and no gene match explains 3 bases of the junction. For sequencing of the TCRbeta CDR3 region, genomic DNA was extracted from the sorted cells. The immunoSEQ Assay was used to sequence the TCRbeta CDR3 regions. TCRdb holds this immuneACCESS table with in-frame rearrangements only. Some clones are missing; in checked studies, unresolved V genes explain under half, and the rest has no known cause. The sample table shows about 16,000 clones, and 80% to 90% are seen once. The ten largest make up around 72% of the sample. On this clone: Its specific antigen is unknown. No base quality information exists; no much larger clone differs at one position.

Patients with a history of autoimmune disease or receiving systemic immunosuppression were excluded from the trial. Peripheral blood for TCR sequencing was collected from all dose cohorts at baseline, on cycle 4 day 1, and on cycle 7 day 1. The samples were drawn from a first-in-human, open-label, multicenter phase I dose-escalation trial of ivuxolimab. The trial enrolled adults with locally advanced or metastatic head and neck squamous cell, hepatocellular, melanoma or renal cell carcinoma. CD4+ and CD8+ T cells were sorted separately from peripheral blood before TCR sequencing. The chain employs TRBV7-2 and TRBJ2-1; TRBD2 aligns with 7 central bases. The receptor's source is an adult with an advanced solid tumor such as melanoma, head and neck, liver or kidney cancer. The source material was CD4+ or CD8+ T cells sorted from blood, sampled in a trial of the OX40 agonist ivuxolimab. The CDR3 reads as follows: CASSLGGEGYNEQFF. The sequenced DNA: TGTGCCAGCAGCTTAGGAGGGGAGGGCTACAATGAGCAGTTCTTC.